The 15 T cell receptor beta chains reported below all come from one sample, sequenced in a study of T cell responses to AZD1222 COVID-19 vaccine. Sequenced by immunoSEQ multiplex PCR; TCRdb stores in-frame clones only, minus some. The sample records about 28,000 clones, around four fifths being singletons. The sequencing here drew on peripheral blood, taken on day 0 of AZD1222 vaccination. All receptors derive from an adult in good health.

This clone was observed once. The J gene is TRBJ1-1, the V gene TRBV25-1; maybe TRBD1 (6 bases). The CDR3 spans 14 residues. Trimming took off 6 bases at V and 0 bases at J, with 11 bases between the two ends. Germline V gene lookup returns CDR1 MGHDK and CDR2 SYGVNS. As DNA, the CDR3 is TGTGCCAGCAGCCCACAGGGTTTGAACACTGAAGCTTTCTTT. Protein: CASSPQGLNTEAFF. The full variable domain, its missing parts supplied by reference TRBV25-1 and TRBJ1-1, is EADIYQTPRYLVIGTGKKITLECSQTMGHDKMYWYQQDPGMELHLIHYSYGVNSTEKGDLSSESTVSRIRTEHFPLTLESARPSHTSQYLCASSPQGLNTEAFFGQGTRLTVV.

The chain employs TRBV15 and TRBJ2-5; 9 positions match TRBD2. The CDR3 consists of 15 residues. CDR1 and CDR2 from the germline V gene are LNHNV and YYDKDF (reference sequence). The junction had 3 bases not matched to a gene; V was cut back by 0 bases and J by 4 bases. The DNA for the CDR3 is TGTGCCACCAGCAGAGATGCGGGAGGGCCAGAGACCCAGTACTTC. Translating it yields CATSRDAGGPETQYF. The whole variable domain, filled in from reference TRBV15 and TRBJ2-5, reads DAMVIQNPRYQVTQFGKPVTLSCSQTLNHNVMYWYQQKSSQAPKLLFHYYDKDFNNEADTPDNFQSRRPNTSFCFLDIRSPGLGDTAMYLCATSRDAGGPETQYFGPGTRLLVL.

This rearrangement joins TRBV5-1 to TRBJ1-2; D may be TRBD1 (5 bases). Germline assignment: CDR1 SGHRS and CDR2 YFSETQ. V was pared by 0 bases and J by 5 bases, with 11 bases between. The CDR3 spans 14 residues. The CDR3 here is CASSLAGREYGYTF. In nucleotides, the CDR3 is TGCGCCAGCAGCTTGGCAGGCAGGGAGTATGGCTACACCTTC.

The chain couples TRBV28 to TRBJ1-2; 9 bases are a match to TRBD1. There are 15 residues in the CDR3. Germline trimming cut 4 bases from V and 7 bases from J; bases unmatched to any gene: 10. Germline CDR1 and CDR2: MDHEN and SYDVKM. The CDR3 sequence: CASSSPGQGWGGYTF. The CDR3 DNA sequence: TGTGCCAGCAGTTCCCCAGGACAGGGGTGGGGTGGCTACACCTTC.

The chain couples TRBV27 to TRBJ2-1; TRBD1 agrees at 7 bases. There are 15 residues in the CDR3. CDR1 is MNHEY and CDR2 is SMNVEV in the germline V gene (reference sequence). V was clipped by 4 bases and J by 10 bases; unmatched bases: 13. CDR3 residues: CASSSELSGGREQFF. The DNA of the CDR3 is TGTGCCAGCAGTTCTGAACTGTCAGGGGGTCGCGAGCAGTTCTTC.

The CDR3 reads CASSLRAPYGYTF. The CDR3 coding sequence is TGTGCCAGCTCACTCCGGGCCCCCTATGGCTACACCTTC. The chain employs TRBV18 and TRBJ1-2; D ambiguous. The CDR3 is 13 residues long. CDR1 and CDR2 from the germline V gene are KGHSH and LQKENI. The V gene lost 4 bases and the J gene lost 4 bases, with 10 bases spanning the gap. The full variable domain, completed using reference TRBV18 and TRBJ1-2, is NAGVMQNPRHLVRRRGQEARLRCSPMKGHSHVYWYRQLPEEGLKFMVYLQKENIIDESGMPKERFSAEFPKEGPSILRIQQVVRGDSAAYFCASSLRAPYGYTFGSGTRLTVV.

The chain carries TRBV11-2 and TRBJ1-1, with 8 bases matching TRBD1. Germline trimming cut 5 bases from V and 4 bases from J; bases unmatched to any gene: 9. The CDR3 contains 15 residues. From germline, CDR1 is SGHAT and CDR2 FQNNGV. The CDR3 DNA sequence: TGTGCCAGCAGCGTGGACAGGGCCCGGGGCACTGAAGCTTTCTTT. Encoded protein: CASSVDRARGTEAFF.

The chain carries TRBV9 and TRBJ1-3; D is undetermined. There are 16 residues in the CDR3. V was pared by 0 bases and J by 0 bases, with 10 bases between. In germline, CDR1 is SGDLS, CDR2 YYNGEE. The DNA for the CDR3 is TGTGCCAGCAGCGTAGTACCCGGGAGCTCTGGAAACACCATATATTTT. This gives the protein CASSVVPGSSGNTIYF. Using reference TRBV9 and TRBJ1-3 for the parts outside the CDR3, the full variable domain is DSGVTQTPKHLITATGQRVTLRCSPRSGDLSVYWYQQSLDQGLQFLIQYYNGEERAKGNILERFSAQQFPDLHSELNLSSLELGDSALYFCASSVVPGSSGNTIYFGEGSWLTVV.

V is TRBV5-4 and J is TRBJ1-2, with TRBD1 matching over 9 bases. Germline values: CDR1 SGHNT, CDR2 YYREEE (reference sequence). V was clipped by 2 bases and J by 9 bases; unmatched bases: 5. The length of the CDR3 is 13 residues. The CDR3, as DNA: TGTGCCAGCAGCTTCGGGGACAGGGAGAGCTACACCTTC. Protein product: CASSFGDRESYTF.

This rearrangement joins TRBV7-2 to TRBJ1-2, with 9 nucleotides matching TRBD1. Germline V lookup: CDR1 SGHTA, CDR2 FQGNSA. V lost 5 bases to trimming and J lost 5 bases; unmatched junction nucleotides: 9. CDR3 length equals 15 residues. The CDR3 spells CASSPHGQGHYGYTF. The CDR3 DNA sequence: TGTGCCAGCAGCCCCCACGGACAGGGGCATTATGGCTACACCTTC.

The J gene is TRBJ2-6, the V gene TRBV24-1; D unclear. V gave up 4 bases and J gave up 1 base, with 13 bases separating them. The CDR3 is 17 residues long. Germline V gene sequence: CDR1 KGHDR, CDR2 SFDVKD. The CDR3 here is CATSDPARSSGANVLTF. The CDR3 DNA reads TGTGCCACCAGTGACCCGGCCCGTAGTTCTGGGGCCAACGTCCTGACTTTC.

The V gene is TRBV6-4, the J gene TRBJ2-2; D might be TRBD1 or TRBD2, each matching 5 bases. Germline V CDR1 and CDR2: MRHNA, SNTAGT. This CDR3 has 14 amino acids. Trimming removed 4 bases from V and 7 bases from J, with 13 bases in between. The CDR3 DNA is TGTGCCAGCAGTGTTTCAGGGACGGGCGGGGAGCTGTTTTTT. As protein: CASSVSGTGGELFF.

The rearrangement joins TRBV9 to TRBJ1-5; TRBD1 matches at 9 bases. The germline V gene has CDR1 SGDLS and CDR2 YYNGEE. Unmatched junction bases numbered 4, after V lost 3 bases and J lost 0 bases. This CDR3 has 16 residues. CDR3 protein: CASSGGTGTSNQPQHF. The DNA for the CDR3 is TGTGCCAGCAGCGGAGGGACAGGGACTAGCAATCAGCCCCAGCATTTT.

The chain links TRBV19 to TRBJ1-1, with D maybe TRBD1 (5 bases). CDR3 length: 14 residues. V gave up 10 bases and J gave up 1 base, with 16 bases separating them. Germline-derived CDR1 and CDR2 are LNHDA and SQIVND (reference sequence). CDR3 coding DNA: TGTGCCACCGTACGCGGGACGGCGAACACTGAAGCTTTCTTT. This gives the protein CATVRGTANTEAFF.

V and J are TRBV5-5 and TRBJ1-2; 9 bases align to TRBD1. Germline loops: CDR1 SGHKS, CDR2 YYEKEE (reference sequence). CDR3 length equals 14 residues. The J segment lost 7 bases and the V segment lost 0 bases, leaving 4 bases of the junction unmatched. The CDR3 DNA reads TGTGCCAGCAGCTTGGGGGACAGGGTCAGTGGCTACACCTTC. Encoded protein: CASSLGDRVSGYTF.